Following are 17 T cell receptor beta chains from one sample sequenced in a study of blood T cell repertoires in COVID-19. Generated by immunoSEQ multiplex PCR, the TCRdb table keeps only in-frame clones and is missing some. The sample gives about 220,000 clones, more than 70% of which show up once; about 7.4% is in the top ten. Sequencing was carried out using peripheral blood. The receptor source for this set is a woman between 50 and 59 years old with acute or convalescent COVID-19.

A word on this clone: Other nucleotide sequences from this sample produce the same CDR3. This chain links TRBV11-3 with TRBJ2-2; TRBD2 matches 14 bases. CDR1 SGHNT and CDR2 YENEEA come from the germline V gene. There are 17 residues in the CDR3. V lost 0 bases and J lost 5; bases outside the gene matches: 2. CDR3 bases: TGTGCCAGCAGCTTAGATGGACTAGCGGGAGGAACCGGGGAGCTGTTTTTT. As protein: CASSLDGLAGGTGELFF. Looking up the rest from reference TRBV11-3 and TRBJ2-2 gives the full variable domain: EAGVVQSPRYKIIEKKQPVAFWCNPISGHNTLYWYLQNLGQGPELLIRYENEEAVDDSQLPKDRFSAERLKGVDSTLKIQPAELGDSAVYLCASSLDGLAGGTGELFFGEGSRLTVL.

This clone was detected only once. The chain joins TRBV7-2 to TRBJ1-1; possible D gene TRBD1, 5 bases. The V and J ends lost 1 base and 4 bases respectively, with 25 bases between them. The CDR3 runs to 19 residues. Looked up from germline, CDR1 is SGHTA and CDR2 is FQGNSA. CDR3 sequence: CASSLVFYPVRAGITEAFF. The CDR3 nucleotides are TGTGCCAGCAGCTTAGTGTTTTACCCGGTCAGGGCGGGGATCACTGAAGCTTTCTTT.

The table lists this clone with a few counts. The chain uses TRBV29-1 and TRBJ2-4; D is perhaps TRBD2 (6 bases). The CDR3 is made up of 14 amino acids. From germline, CDR1 is SQVTM and CDR2 ANQGSEA. V was cut by 4 bases and J by 0 bases, with 10 bases left in between. The CDR3 sequence is CSVGPGLAKNIQYF. The DNA of the CDR3 is TGCAGCGTTGGCCCGGGACTAGCCAAAAACATTCAGTACTTC.

The CDR3 sequence: CASSLGGSGNYEQYF. The CDR3 DNA follows: TGCGCCAGCAGCTTGGGTGGTAGCGGGAACTACGAGCAGTACTTC. The V and J genes are TRBV5-1 and TRBJ2-7; TRBD2 agrees at 8 bases. V lost 0 bases to trimming and J lost 3 bases; unmatched junction nucleotides: 5. CDR1 SGHRS and CDR2 YFSETQ come from the germline V gene. CDR3 length equals 15 residues.

The chain recombines TRBV7-3 with TRBJ2-5; D is perhaps TRBD1 (7 bases). CDR3 length: 14 amino acids. Trimming shortened V by 5 bases and J by 5 bases, and 15 bases separated the two germline ends. Germline CDR1 reads SGHTA; CDR2 reads FQGTGA. CDR3 sequence reads: CASSPRGDTETQYF. As DNA, the CDR3 is TGTGCCAGCAGCCCCAGGGGGGACACTGAGACCCAGTACTTC.

The chain has TRBV12-3 or TRBV12-4 and TRBJ2-3, with D unresolved. V was pared by 4 bases and J by 4 bases, with 9 bases between. The CDR3 spans 13 residues. This chain's CDR3 is CASSSVVADTQYF. The CDR3, as DNA: TGTGCCAGCAGTTCCGTCGTCGCAGATACGCAGTATTTT.

In this sample, this clone turned up once. The chain recombines TRBV21-1 with TRBJ2-7; the tabulated D call, TRBD2, remains unverified against the DNA. TRBV21-1 is a pseudogene segment. CDR3 length equals 17 residues. CDR3 coding DNA: TGTGCCAGCAGCGAAGGGACTAGCGGGAGAGGGTGGAGCGAGCAGTACTTC. Its protein is CASSEGTSGRGWSEQYF.

The CDR3 nucleotides read TGTGCCAGCAGCTTAGCCGAGGCCACTGAAGCTTTCTTT. As protein: CASSLAEATEAFF. V and J are TRBV11-1 and TRBJ1-1, with unresolved D. With 0 bases removed from V and 4 bases from J, the gap between germline ends came to 6 bases. The CDR3 consists of 13 residues. CDR1 and CDR2 (germline): SGHAT, FQDESV (reference sequence).

This chain joins TRBV2 and TRBJ2-7; 10 bases match TRBD1. Per the germline V gene, CDR1 is SNHLY and CDR2 is FYNNEI. V trimming: 7 bases; J trimming: 3 bases; junction bases outside the gene matches: 6. The length of the CDR3 is 14 residues. The CDR3 protein is CASMDRGSLYEQYF. The CDR3 DNA reads TGTGCCAGCATGGACAGGGGGTCCCTCTACGAGCAGTACTTC. The whole variable domain, remainder taken from reference TRBV2 and TRBJ2-7, is EPEVTQTPSHQVTQMGQEVILRCVPISNHLYFYWYRQILGQKVEFLVSFYNNEISEKSEIFDDQFSVERPDGSNFTLKIRSTKLEDSAMYFCASMDRGSLYEQYFGPGTRLTVT.

The V call is TRBV28, the J call TRBJ2-6; D call uncertain. Between the trimmed V and J ends, which lost 5 bases and 0 bases, there was a span of 8 bases. CDR1 and CDR2 from the germline V gene are MDHEN and SYDVKM. This CDR3 is 15 amino acids long. CDR3: CASSVPSSGANVLTF. DNA of the CDR3: TGTGCCAGCAGTGTCCCTAGCTCTGGGGCCAACGTCCTGACTTTC.

This rearrangement joins TRBV28 to TRBJ1-3; D not resolved. V lost 4 bases, J lost 0 bases, and 13 bases lay in between. Germline V gives CDR1 MDHEN, CDR2 SYDVKM. This CDR3 has 16 residues. This CDR3 is CASSSLTMNSGNTIYF. The DNA for the CDR3 is TGTGCCAGCAGTTCCCTAACTATGAACTCTGGAAACACCATATATTTT.

The rearrangement uses TRBV4-1 and TRBJ2-2; perhaps TRBD1 as D (6 bases). V lost 4 bases, J lost 4 bases, and 10 bases lay in between. Germline CDR1 MGHRA, CDR2 YSYEKL. The CDR3 is 14 amino acids. DNA of the CDR3: TGCGCCAGCAGCCCTGGACAGTTCACCGGGGAGCTGTTTTTT. Protein sequence: CASSPGQFTGELFF.

V and J are TRBV5-4 and TRBJ2-2; 10 bases agree with TRBD2. Per the germline V gene, CDR1 is SGHNT and CDR2 is YYREEE (reference sequence). The CDR3 runs to 16 residues. Germline trimming cut 3 bases from V and 3 bases from J; bases unmatched to any gene: 5. The CDR3 spells CASSSRLAGDTGELFF. The CDR3 nucleotides read TGTGCCAGCAGCTCCAGGCTAGCGGGGGACACCGGGGAGCTGTTTTTT.

The genes are TRBV24-1 and TRBJ2-2; D may be TRBD1 (5 bases). V was pared by 7 bases and J by 5 bases, with 10 bases between. CDR1 is KGHDR and CDR2 is SFDVKD in the germline V gene. This CDR3 has 13 amino acids. The CDR3 spells CATSRVGTGELFF. CDR3 nucleotides: TGTGCCACCAGCAGGGTAGGGACCGGGGAGCTGTTTTTT.

The rearrangement uses TRBV9 and TRBJ2-1; TRBD2 matches at 12 bases. The CDR3 spans 21 residues. The trim removed 0 bases at V and 3 bases at J, leaving 16 bases unmatched. CDR1 is SGDLS and CDR2 is YYNGEE in the germline V gene. The DNA for the CDR3 is TGTGCCAGCAGCGTAGTCTCGGCTAGCGGGAGGGCCCGGACTGACTACAATGAGCAGTTCTTC. Its translation: CASSVVSASGRARTDYNEQFF. The variable domain in full, with the rest retrieved from reference TRBV9 and TRBJ2-1, is DSGVTQTPKHLITATGQRVTLRCSPRSGDLSVYWYQQSLDQGLQFLIQYYNGEERAKGNILERFSAQQFPDLHSELNLSSLELGDSALYFCASSVVSASGRARTDYNEQFFGPGTRLTVL.

The chain combines TRBV5-1 with TRBJ1-1; 8 positions agree with TRBD1. With 0 bases clipped from V and 1 base from J, the junction kept 8 bases outside the gene matches. This CDR3 is built from 17 residues. Germline V gene sequence: CDR1 SGHRS, CDR2 YFSETQ. The CDR3 sequence is CASSLVAGGAGNTEAFF. As DNA, the CDR3 is TGCGCCAGCAGCTTGGTGGCAGGGGGCGCGGGGAACACTGAAGCTTTCTTT.

The chain couples TRBV5-6 to TRBJ1-2; the D gene is possibly TRBD1 (5 bases). Germline V gene lookup returns CDR1 SGHDT and CDR2 YYEEEE. The CDR3 is 13 residues long. V was pared by 3 bases and J by 5 bases, with 11 bases between. The CDR3 DNA sequence: TGTGCCAGCAGCTCGGACATTGAGTATGGCTACACCTTC. Its translation is CASSSDIEYGYTF.